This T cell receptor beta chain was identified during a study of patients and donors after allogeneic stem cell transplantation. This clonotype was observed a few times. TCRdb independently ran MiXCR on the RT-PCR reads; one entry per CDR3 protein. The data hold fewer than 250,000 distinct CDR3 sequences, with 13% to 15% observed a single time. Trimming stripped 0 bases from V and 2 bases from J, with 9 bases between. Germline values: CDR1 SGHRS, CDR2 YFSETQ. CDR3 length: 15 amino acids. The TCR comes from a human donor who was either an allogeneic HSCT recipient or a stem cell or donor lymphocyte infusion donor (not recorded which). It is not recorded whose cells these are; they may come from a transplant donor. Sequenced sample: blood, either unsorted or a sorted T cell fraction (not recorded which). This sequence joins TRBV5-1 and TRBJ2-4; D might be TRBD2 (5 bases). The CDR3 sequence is CASSLGGKSKNIQYF. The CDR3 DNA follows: TGCGCCAGCAGCTTGGGAGGGAAGTCCAAAAACATTCAGTACTTC.